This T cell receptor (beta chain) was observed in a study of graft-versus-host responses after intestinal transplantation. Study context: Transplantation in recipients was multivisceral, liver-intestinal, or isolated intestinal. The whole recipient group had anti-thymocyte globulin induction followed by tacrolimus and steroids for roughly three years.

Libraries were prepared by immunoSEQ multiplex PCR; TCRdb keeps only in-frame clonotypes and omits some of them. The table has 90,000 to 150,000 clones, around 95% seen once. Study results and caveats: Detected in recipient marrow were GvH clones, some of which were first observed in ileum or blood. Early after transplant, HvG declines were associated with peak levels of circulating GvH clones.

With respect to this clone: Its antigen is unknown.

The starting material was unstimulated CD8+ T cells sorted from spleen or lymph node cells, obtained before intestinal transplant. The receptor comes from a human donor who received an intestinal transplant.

The CDR3 spells CASSFVVGTGLFF. Written as DNA, the CDR3 is TGCGCCAGCAGCTTTGTTGTAGGGACGGGGCTGTTTTTT. J is TRBJ2-2 and V is TRBV5-1, with D perhaps given as TRBD1 or TRBD2 (5 bases each). The CDR3 is 13 amino acids. The V gene lost 2 bases and the J gene lost 13 bases, with 15 bases spanning the gap. Germline assignment: CDR1 SGHRS and CDR2 YFSETQ.